This T cell receptor beta chain was observed in a study of PD-L1 blockade in urothelial cancer. Overall study: Typically, measured as a median, blood samples had about 140,000 T cells.

The time point is: pretreatment peripheral blood. Only in-frame clones appear in the TCRdb table, and some are missing; sequencing was by immunoSEQ multiplex PCR. The table includes 60,000 to 70,000 clones, 70% to 90% detected once. The TCR originated in an older man with urothelial cancer. Sequencing was performed on PBMCs, taken around atezolizumab (anti-PD-L1) treatment.

Here the CDR3 DNA reads TGTGCCAGCGAGAGGGCCGTCCAGTACGAGCAGTACTTC. It is translated as CASERAVQYEQYF. This chain uses TRBV2 with TRBJ2-7; maybe TRBD2 (5 bases). Germline V lookup: CDR1 SNHLY, CDR2 FYNNEI. Trimming stripped 8 bases from V and 4 bases from J, with 15 bases between. CDR3 size: 13 residues.